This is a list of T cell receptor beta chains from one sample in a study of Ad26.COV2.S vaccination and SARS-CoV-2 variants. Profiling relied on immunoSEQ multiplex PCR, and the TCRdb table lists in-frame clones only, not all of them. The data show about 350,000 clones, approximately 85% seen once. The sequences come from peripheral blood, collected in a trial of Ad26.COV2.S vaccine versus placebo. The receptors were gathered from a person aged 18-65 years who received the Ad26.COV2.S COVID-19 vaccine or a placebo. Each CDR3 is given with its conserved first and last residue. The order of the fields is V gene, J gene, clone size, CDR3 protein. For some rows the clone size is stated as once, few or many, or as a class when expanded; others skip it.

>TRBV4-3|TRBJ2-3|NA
CASSQDGRVGEADTQYF
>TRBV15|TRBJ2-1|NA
CGHGLALNEQFF
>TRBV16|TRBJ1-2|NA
CASSRMPDYGYTF
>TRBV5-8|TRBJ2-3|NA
CARDSGIWPDTQYF
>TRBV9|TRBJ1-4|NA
CASSPRQGVSNEKLFF
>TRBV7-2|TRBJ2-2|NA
CASSFGGAGELFF
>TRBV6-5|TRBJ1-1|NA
CASSPGQGSPEAFF
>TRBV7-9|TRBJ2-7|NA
CASSSSDRGRVQYF
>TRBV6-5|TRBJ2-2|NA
CASSYMGLGELFF
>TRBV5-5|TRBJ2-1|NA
CASSLAQGAYNEQFF
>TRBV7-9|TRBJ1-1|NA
CASSLIPLGAKTEAFF
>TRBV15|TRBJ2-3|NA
CATSTSGSHGSDTQYF
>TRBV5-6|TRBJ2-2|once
CASSPQQGITPGELFF
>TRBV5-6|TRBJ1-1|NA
CASSLKGYTEAFF
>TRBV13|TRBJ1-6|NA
CASSPRGTYNSPLHF
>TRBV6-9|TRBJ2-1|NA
CASSYEVPFDEQFF
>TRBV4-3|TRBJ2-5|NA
CASSQGRYLRAGPLQETQYF
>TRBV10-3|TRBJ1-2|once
CAISSTGAGNYGYTF
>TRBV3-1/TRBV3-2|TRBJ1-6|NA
CASSLGQNNSPLHF
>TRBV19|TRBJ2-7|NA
CASSVGQGSYEQYF
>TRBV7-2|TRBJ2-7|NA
CASSLPRTSGNEQYF
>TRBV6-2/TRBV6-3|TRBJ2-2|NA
CASSYTRMTGVRTGELFF
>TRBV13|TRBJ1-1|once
CASSFGDRPSYTEAFF
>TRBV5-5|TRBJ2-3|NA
CASSGRSGRVLDTDTQYF
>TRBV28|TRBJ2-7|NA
CASMDQFRGVWAYEQYF
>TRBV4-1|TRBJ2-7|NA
CASGTGTDSYEQYF
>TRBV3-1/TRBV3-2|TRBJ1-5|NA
CASSQCQEVPPGPQHF
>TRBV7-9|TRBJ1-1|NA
CASSLVGWWDTEAFF
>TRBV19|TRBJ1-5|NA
CASMLQGGNQPQHF
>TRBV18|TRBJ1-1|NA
CASSTRTGGATEAFF
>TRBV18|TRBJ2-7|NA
CASSPGTGTHYEQYF
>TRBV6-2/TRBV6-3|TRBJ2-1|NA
CASSYAGTAYNEQFF
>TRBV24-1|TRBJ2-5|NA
CATSDGRAGGYETQYF
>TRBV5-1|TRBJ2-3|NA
CASSQDGGYTQYF
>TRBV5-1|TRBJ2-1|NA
CASSADDSYNEQFF
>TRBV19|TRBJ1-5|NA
CASSIANQPQHF
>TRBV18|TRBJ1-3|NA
CASSPKADTIYF
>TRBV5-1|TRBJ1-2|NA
CASSWVGTANYGYTF
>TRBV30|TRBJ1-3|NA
CAWSVRRGRPSGNTIYF
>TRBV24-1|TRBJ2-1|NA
CATSDRGGPNNNEQFF
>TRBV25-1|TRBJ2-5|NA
CASSGNYGETQYF
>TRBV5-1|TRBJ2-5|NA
CASSPGPGSETQYF
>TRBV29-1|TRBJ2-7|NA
CSVAGQLDSYEQYF
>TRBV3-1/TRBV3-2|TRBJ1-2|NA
CASSQEWNRVKGYTF
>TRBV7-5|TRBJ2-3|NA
CARSLVTGSGTDTQYF
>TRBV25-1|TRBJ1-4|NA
CASSAPGQGSEKLFF
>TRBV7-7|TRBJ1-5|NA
CASSFWVRGNQPQHF
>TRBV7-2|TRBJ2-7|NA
CASSLLGLAVPSEQYF